This paragraph reports one TCR beta chain. This sample stems from a study of blood T cell repertoires in COVID-19. In the source study's methods: Reference gene primer amplification yielded estimated nucleated cell counts. Measured with immunoSEQ multiplex PCR; TCRdb has only the in-frame clones, and not every one. That table supplies the V and J calls and clone size; D and trimming were determined from the DNA. This table has fewer than 250,000 clones, around 90% appearing once. Germline V CDR1 and CDR2: PRHDT, FYEKMQ (reference sequence). CDR3 size: 15 residues. Trimming removed 0 bases at V and 1 base at J, with 6 bases between.

The material sequenced was peripheral blood. The chain couples TRBV13 to TRBJ2-2; D is unresolved. The clonotype originates from a man between 65 and 85 years old with acute or convalescent COVID-19. Here the CDR3 reads CASSLGDKNTGELFF. CDR3 nucleotides: TGTGCCAGCAGCTTAGGAGACAAGAACACCGGGGAGCTGTTTTTT.